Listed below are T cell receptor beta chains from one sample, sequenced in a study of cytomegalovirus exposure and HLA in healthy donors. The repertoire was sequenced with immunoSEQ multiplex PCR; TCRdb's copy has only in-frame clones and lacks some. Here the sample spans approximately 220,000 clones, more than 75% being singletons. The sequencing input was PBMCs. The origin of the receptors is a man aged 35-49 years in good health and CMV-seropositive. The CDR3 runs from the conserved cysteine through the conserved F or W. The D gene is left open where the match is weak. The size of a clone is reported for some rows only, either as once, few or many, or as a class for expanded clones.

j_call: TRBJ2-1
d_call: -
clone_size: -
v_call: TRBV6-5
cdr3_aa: CASSPGTPYNEQFF
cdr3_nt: TGTGCCAGCAGTCCCGGGACTCCCTACAATGAGCAGTTCTTC

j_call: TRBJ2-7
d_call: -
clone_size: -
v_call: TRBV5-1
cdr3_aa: CASTPVGGAYEQYF
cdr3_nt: TGCGCCAGCACCCCCGTGGGAGGAGCCTACGAGCAGTACTTC

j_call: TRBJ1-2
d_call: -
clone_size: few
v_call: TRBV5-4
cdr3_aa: CASRQVVSAGYTF
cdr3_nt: TGTGCCAGCAGGCAGGTGGTTAGTGCTGGCTACACCTTC

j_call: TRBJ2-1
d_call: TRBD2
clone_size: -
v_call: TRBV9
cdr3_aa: CASSVGEGLPPLDEQFF
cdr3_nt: TGTGCCAGCAGCGTAGGAGAGGGACTACCCCCTTTGGATGAGCAGTTCTTC

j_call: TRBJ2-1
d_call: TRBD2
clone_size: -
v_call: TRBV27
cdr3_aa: CASSFLAGAYNEQFF
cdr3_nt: TGTGCCAGCAGTTTCCTAGCGGGGGCCTACAATGAGCAGTTCTTC

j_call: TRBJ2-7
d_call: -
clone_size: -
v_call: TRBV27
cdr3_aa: CASSPPGTLARSGSYEQYF
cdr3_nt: TGTGCCAGCAGTCCACCCGGGACACTGGCCAGGAGTGGGTCCTACGAGCAGTACTTC

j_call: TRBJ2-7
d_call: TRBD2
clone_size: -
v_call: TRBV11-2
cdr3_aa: CASSFGASGLYEQYF
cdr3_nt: TGTGCCAGCAGCTTTGGGGCTAGCGGCCTTTACGAGCAGTACTTC

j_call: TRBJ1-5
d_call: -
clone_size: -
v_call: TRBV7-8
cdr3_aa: CASSPHTDQPQHF
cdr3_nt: TGTGCCAGCTCCCCCCACACCGATCAGCCCCAGCATTTT

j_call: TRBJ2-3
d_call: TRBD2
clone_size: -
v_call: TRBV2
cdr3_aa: CASSEAGLAGPHTDTQYF
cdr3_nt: TGTGCCAGCAGTGAAGCGGGACTAGCGGGACCCCACACAGATACGCAGTATTTT

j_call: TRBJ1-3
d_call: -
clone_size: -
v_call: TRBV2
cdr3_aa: CASHTGYGNTIYF
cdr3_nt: TGTGCCAGCCATACAGGGTATGGAAACACCATATATTTT

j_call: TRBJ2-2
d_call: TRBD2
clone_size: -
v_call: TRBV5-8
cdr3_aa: CASSFGRGFAGELFF
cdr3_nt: TGTGCCAGCAGCTTCGGGAGGGGGTTTGCCGGGGAGCTGTTTTTT

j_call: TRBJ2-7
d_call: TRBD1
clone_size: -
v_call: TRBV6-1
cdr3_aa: CASSRFGQGYEQYF
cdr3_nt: TGTGCCAGCAGTAGGTTCGGACAGGGCTACGAGCAGTACTTC

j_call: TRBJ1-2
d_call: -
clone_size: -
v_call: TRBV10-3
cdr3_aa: CATEGDGPYGYTF
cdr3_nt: TGTGCCACAGAGGGTGACGGGCCATATGGCTACACCTTC

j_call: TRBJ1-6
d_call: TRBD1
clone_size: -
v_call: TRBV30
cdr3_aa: CAWTGQGMAPLHF
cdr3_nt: TGTGCCTGGACGGGACAGGGAATGGCACCCCTCCACTTT

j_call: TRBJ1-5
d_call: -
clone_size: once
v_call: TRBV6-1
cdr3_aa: CASSLWEGQPQHF
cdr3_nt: TGTGCCAGCAGTTTATGGGAGGGTCAGCCCCAGCATTTT

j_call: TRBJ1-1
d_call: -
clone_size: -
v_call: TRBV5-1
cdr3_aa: CASSEQQAGALTEAFF
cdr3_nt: TGCGCCAGCAGCGAACAGCAGGCAGGGGCCCTCACTGAAGCTTTCTTT

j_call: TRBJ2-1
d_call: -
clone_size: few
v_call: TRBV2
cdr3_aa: CAFGGTLLGEQFF
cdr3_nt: TGTGCCTTCGGGGGAACCCTTTTGGGGGAGCAGTTCTTC

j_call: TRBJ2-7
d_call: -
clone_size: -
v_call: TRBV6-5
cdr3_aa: CASSYSTPGPYEQYF
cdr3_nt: TGTGCCAGCAGTTACTCGACCCCAGGGCCCTACGAGCAGTACTTC

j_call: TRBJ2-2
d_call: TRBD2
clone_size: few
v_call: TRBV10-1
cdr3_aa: CASSESTSGRTGELFF
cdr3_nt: TGCGCCAGCAGTGAGTCTACTAGCGGGAGGACCGGGGAGCTGTTTTTT

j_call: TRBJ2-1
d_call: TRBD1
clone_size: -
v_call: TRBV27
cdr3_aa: CASSSQTGGSYNEQFF
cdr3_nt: TGTGCCAGCAGTTCACAAACAGGGGGCTCCTACAATGAGCAGTTCTTC

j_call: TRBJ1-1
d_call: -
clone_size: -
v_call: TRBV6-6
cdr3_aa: CASTDRWETEAFF
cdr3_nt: TGTGCCAGCACAGACAGGTGGGAGACTGAAGCTTTCTTT

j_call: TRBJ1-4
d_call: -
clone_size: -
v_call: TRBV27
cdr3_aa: CASRVRQKNEKLFF
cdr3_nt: TGTGCCAGCAGGGTACGACAGAAGAATGAAAAACTGTTTTTT

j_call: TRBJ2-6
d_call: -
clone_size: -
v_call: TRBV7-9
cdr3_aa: CASSPAVSGANVLTF
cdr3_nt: TGTGCCAGCAGTCCAGCGGTCTCTGGGGCCAACGTCCTGACTTTC

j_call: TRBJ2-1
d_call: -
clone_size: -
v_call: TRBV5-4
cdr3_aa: CASSLWRIRSYNEQFF
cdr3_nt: TGTGCCAGCAGCTTGTGGCGGATTCGCTCCTACAATGAGCAGTTCTTC

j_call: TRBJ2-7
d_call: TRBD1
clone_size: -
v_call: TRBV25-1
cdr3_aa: CASSEDREIYEQYF
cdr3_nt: TGTGCCAGCAGTGAAGACAGGGAAATCTACGAGCAGTACTTC

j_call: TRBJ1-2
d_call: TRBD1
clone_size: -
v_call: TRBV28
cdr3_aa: CASSSPGQGVPYGYTF
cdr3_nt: TGTGCCAGCAGTTCCCCGGGACAGGGGGTGCCCTATGGCTACACCTTC

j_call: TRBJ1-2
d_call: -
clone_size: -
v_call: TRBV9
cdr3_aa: CASSVYGQNYGYTF
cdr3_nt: TGTGCCAGCAGCGTATACGGACAGAACTATGGCTACACCTTC

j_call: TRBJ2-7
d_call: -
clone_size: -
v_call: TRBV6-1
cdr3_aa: CASSEAGNEQYF
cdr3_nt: TGTGCCAGCAGTGAAGCCGGGAACGAGCAGTACTTC

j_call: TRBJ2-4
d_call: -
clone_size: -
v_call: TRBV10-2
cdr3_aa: CASRQGTFLNIQYF
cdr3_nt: TGCGCCAGCAGGCAGGGGACATTTTTAAACATTCAGTACTTC

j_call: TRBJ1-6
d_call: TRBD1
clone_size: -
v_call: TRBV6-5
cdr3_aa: CASSYDRGYNSPLHF
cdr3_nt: TGTGCCAGCAGTTACGACAGGGGATATAATTCACCCCTCCACTTT

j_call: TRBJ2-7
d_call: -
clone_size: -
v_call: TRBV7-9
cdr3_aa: CASSIIGQRKEYEQYF
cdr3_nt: TGTGCCAGCAGCATAATCGGACAGCGAAAAGAGTACGAGCAGTACTTC

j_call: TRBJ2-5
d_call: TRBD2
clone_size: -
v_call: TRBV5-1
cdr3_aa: CASFYGLAGVRETQYF
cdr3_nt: TGCGCCAGCTTTTACGGACTAGCGGGAGTGCGAGAGACCCAGTACTTC

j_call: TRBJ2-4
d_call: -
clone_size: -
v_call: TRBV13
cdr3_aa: CASSLGSGRNIQYF
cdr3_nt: TGTGCCAGCAGCTTAGGGTCGGGTCGGAACATTCAGTACTTC

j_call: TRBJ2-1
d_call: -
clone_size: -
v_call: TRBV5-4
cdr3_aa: CASSGQYNEQFF
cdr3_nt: TGTGCCAGCAGCGGACAGTACAATGAGCAGTTCTTC

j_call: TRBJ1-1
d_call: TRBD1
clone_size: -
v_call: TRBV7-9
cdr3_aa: CASSTGQGAEAFF
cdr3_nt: TGTGCCAGCAGCACCGGACAGGGCGCTGAAGCTTTCTTT

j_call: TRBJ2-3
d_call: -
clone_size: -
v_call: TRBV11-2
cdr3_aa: CASSPLAERVHYF
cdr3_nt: TGTGCCAGCAGCCCCCTGGCGGAAAGAGTTCACTATTTT

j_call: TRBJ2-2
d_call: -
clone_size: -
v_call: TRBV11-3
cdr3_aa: CASSSRRGLGGELFF
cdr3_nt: TGTGCCAGCAGCTCCCGGAGGGGTTTGGGCGGGGAGCTGTTTTTT

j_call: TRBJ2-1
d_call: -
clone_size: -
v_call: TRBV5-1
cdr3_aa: CASSLEASSYNEQFF
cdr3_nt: TGCGCCAGCAGCTTAGAGGCTAGCTCCTACAATGAGCAGTTCTTC

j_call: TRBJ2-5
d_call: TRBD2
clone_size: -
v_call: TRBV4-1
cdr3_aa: CASSLPGLAGEGETQYF
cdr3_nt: TGCGCCAGCAGCCTCCCCGGACTAGCGGGAGAAGGGGAGACCCAGTACTTC

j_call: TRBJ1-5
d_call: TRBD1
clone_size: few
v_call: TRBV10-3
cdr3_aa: CAIGSGGLSNQPQHF
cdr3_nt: TGTGCCATCGGCTCAGGGGGCTTGAGCAATCAGCCCCAGCATTTT

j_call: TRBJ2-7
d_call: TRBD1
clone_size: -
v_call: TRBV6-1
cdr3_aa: CASSEKNRDSRPYEQYF
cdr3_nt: TGTGCCAGCAGCGAAAAGAACCGGGACAGCCGACCGTACGAGCAGTACTTC

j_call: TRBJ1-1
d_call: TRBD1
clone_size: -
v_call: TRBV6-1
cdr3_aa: CASSFGQGFRTEAFF
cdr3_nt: TGTGCCAGCAGTTTCGGACAGGGGTTTAGGACTGAAGCTTTCTTT

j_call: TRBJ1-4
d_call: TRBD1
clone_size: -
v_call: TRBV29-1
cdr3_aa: CSTQQGNEKLFF
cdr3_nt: TGCAGCACCCAACAGGGGAACGAAAAACTGTTTTTT

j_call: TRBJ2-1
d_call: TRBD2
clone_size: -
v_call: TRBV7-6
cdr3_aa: CASSQRDFNEQFF
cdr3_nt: TGTGCCAGCAGCCAGCGGGATTTCAATGAGCAGTTCTTC

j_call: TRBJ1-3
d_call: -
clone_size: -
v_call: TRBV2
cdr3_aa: CASTRDSRGNTIYF
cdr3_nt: TGTGCCAGCACCAGAGACAGTCGCGGAAACACCATATATTTT

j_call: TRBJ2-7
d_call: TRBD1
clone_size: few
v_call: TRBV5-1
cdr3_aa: CASSTTGGAGYEQYF
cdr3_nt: TGCGCCAGCAGCACCACAGGGGGCGCGGGCTACGAGCAGTACTTC

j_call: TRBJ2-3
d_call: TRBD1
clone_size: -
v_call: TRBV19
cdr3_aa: CASTPGQGWDWGTQYF
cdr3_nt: TGTGCCAGTACCCCGGGACAGGGTTGGGACTGGGGTACGCAGTATTTT

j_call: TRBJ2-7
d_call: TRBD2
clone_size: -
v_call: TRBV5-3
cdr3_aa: CATPASSGRLGQYF
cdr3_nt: TGTGCCACCCCCGCGAGTAGCGGGAGATTGGGGCAGTACTTC

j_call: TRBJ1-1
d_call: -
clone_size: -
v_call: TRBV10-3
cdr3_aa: CAISSQGLEAFF
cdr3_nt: TGTGCCATCAGTTCGCAGGGACTTGAAGCTTTCTTT

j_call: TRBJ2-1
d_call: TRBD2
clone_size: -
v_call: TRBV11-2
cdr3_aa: CASSWGTSGNNEQFF
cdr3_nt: TGTGCCAGCAGCTGGGGGACTAGCGGGAACAATGAGCAGTTCTTC

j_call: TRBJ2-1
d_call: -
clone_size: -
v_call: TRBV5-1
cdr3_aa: CASSEGSHNEQFF
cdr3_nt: TGCGCCAGCAGCGAGGGATCGCACAATGAGCAGTTCTTC

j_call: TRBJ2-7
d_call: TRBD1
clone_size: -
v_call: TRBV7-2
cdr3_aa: CASSLGQGRYEQYF
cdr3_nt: TGTGCCAGCAGCCTGGGACAGGGGAGATACGAGCAGTACTTC

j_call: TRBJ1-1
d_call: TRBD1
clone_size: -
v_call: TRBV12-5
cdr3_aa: CASGLVLGAGGYNTEAFF
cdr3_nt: TGTGCTAGTGGTTTGGTACTAGGGGCAGGGGGCTATAACACTGAAGCTTTCTTT

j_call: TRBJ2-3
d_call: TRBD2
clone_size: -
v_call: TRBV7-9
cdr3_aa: CSSSLGGTSGTDFGDTQYF
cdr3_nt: TGTTCCAGCAGCTTAGGGGGTACTAGCGGGACCGACTTTGGAGATACGCAGTATTTT

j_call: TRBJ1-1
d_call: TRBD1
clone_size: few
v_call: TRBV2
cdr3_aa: CASRPQGVMNTEAFF
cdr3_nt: TGTGCCAGCAGGCCCCAGGGGGTGATGAACACTGAAGCTTTCTTT

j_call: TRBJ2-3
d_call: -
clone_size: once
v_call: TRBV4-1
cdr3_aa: CASSQVVRKSDTQYF
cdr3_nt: TGCGCCAGCAGCCAAGTGGTGAGGAAGTCAGATACGCAGTATTTT

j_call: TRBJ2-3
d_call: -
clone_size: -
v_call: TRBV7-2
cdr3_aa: CASSLVSGGTDTQYF
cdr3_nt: TGTGCCAGCAGCTTAGTTTCGGGAGGCACAGATACGCAGTATTTT

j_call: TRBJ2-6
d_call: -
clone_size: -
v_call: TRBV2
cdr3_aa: CASTTEANVLTF
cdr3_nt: TGTGCCAGCACCACAGAGGCCAACGTCCTGACTTTC

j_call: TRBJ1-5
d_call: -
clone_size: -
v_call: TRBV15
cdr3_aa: CATSRGRGGNQPQHF
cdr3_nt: TGTGCCACCAGCAGAGGGCGGGGTGGGAATCAGCCCCAGCATTTT